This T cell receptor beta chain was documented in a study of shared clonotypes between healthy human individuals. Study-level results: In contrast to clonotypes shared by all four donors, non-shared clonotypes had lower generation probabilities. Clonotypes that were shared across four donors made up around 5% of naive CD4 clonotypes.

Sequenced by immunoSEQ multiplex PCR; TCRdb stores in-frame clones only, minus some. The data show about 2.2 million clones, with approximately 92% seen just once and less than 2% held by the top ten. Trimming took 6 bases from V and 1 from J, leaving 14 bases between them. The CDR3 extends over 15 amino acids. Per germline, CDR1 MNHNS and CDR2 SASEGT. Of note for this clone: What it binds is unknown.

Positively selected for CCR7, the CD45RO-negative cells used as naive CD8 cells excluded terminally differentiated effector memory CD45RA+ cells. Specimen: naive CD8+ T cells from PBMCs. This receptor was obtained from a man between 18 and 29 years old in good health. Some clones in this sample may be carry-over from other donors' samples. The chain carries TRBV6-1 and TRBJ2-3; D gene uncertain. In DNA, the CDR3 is TGTGCCAGCAGCACCGCGCGGAGTGGCACAGATACGCAGTATTTT. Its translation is CASSTARSGTDTQYF.